What follows describes a single T cell receptor beta chain. No antigen is known for it. Relapses following autologous stem cell transplantation were seen in all patients, with brentuximab vedotin exposure varying. Best responses were complete response, partial response or progressive disease. These data belong to a study of PD-1 blockade in classical Hodgkin lymphoma. General study results and limits: A reduction in baseline TCR diversity was reportedly seen in newly diagnosed patients relative to healthy donors. Those achieving complete response showed baseline diversity like newly diagnosed patients. By cycle point C4D1, TCR diversity had risen significantly in CD4+ cells (but not CD8+ cells).

Germline V lookup: CDR1 LGHNA, CDR2 YNFKEQ. V shed 2 bases and J 2 bases; nucleotides not matched to a gene: 3. The CDR3 covers 16 residues. Sequencing used immunoSEQ multiplex PCR; TCRdb keeps in-frame clones, though not all of them. The data contain around 28,000 clones, around four fifths of them singletons. The source is a human donor with classical Hodgkin lymphoma. Sequenced here: peripheral blood mononuclear cells (PBMCs), sampled before the second cycle of nivolumab. V gene TRBV4-2 combines with J gene TRBJ2-1; TRBD2 agrees at 10 bases. The CDR3 region is CASSQQAGGPYNEQFF. CDR3 DNA sequence: TGTGCCAGCAGCCAACAAGCGGGGGGGCCCTACAATGAGCAGTTCTTC.